These T cell receptor beta chains were read from a single sample in a study of T cell responses to AZD1222 COVID-19 vaccine. Sequenced by immunoSEQ multiplex PCR; TCRdb stores in-frame clones only, minus some. The repertoire holds 150,000 or so clones, with roughly 94% as singletons. The sequences come from peripheral blood, collected 28 days after the second AZD1222 dose. The receptors stem from an adult who received the AZD1222 COVID-19 vaccine. Each CDR3 is given with its conserved first and last residue. Fields, in order: J gene, clone size, D gene, V gene, CDR3 DNA, CDR3 protein. D genes are given only for firm matches. Clone size is not always given. Where it is, it says once, few, many or a class for expanded clones.

>TRBJ1-1|-|-|TRBV6-5
TGTGCCAGCAGTTACCCGGGACGCACTGAAGCTTTCTTT
CASSYPGRTEAFF
>TRBJ1-1|once|-|TRBV20-1
TGCAGTGCTAGTCCGACCGGGAAGGGTGAAGCTTTCTTT
CSASPTGKGEAFF
>TRBJ2-1|-|-|TRBV12-2
TGTGCAAGTCGCTTACCTAACCCGGGACAGGGGGGATATGATGAGCAGTTCTTC
CASRLPNPGQGGYDEQFF
>TRBJ2-2|once|-|TRBV12-3/TRBV12-4
TGTGCCAGCAAGGCCACCGGGGAGCTGTTTTTT
CASKATGELFF
>TRBJ1-5|-|-|TRBV28
TGTGCCAGCAGTTTTAAGCCTGGGGCGAGTAATCAGCCCCAGCATTTT
CASSFKPGASNQPQHF
>TRBJ2-3|-|-|TRBV6-2/TRBV6-3
TGTGCCAGCAGTTTGAGCAGGGTTTCCACTAACCCCACAGATACGCAGTATTTT
CASSLSRVSTNPTDTQYF
>TRBJ1-2|-|-|TRBV5-1
TGCGCCAGCAGCTTGACACTGACCTCAAACTATGGCTACACCTTC
CASSLTLTSNYGYTF
>TRBJ1-5|-|-|TRBV19
TGTGCCAGTCACCTTACAGGTCTCAATCAGCCCCAGCATTTT
CASHLTGLNQPQHF
>TRBJ2-7|-|-|TRBV18
TGTGCCAGCTCACCCTCCAGGGCGGGCCCCTACGAGCAGTACTTC
CASSPSRAGPYEQYF
>TRBJ1-5|-|-|TRBV29-1
TGCAGCGTTGTTCAGGGGCACAATCAGCCCCAGCATTTT
CSVVQGHNQPQHF
>TRBJ2-1|few|-|TRBV6-5
TGTGCCAGCAGTTACTCGGCAACCTACAATGAGCAGTTCTTC
CASSYSATYNEQFF
>TRBJ1-6|-|TRBD1|TRBV27
TGTGCCAGCAGTACCTTACAGGGGCGTAATTCACCCCTCCACTTT
CASSTLQGRNSPLHF
>TRBJ2-1|once|-|TRBV30
TGTGCCTGGGGCGAAAACAATGAGCAGTTCTTC
CAWGENNEQFF
>TRBJ1-6|-|-|TRBV5-1
TGCGCCAGCAGCTCCTCCAGCTCCTATAATTCACCCCTCCACTTT
CASSSSSSYNSPLHF
>TRBJ2-1|-|TRBD2|TRBV19
TGTGCCAGTAGGTACGGGAGGACCCCCTACAATGAGCAGTTCTTC
CASRYGRTPYNEQFF
>TRBJ1-5|-|-|TRBV28
TGTGCCAGCAGTTTAGACCTTAGGGGCAATCAGCCCCAGCATTTT
CASSLDLRGNQPQHF
>TRBJ2-1|-|TRBD2|TRBV3-1/TRBV3-2
TGTGCCAGCAGCCAAAGCCCCCCGGGACTAGCGGGAGGGCCCTCGGGGAATGAGCAGTTCTTC
CASSQSPPGLAGGPSGNEQFF
>TRBJ2-1|-|-|TRBV11-2
TGTGCCAGCAGCGCAGGGGGGGCAGGTGAGCAGTTCTTC
CASSAGGAGEQFF
>TRBJ2-7|once|TRBD2|TRBV6-5
TGTGCCAGCAGTTCCCCGTGGGAGGGGCAGTACTTC
CASSSPWEGQYF
>TRBJ2-7|-|-|TRBV19
TGTGCCAGTAGTCAACAGGGAGACCACGAGCAGTACTTC
CASSQQGDHEQYF
>TRBJ2-3|-|TRBD2|TRBV9
TGTGCCAGCAGCGACAGCGGGAGGGCCACAGATACGCAGTATTTT
CASSDSGRATDTQYF
>TRBJ2-1|-|-|TRBV5-1
TGCGCCAGCAGCTTCCGTGGCCGGGGTCCCAACAATGAGCAGTTCTTC
CASSFRGRGPNNEQFF
>TRBJ2-1|-|-|TRBV20-1
TGCAGTGCTAGTCGTCTCCCTAATGAGCAGTTCTTC
CSASRLPNEQFF
>TRBJ2-1|-|-|TRBV5-4
TGTGCCAGCAGCTTGTGGCGCAGCTACAATGAGCAGTTCTTC
CASSLWRSYNEQFF
>TRBJ2-2|-|TRBD1|TRBV5-1
TGCGCCAGCAGCTTGCCCGGGACAGTCACCGGGGAGCTGTTTTTT
CASSLPGTVTGELFF
>TRBJ1-2|-|TRBD1|TRBV19
TGTGCCAGTAGTATTGGGGGACAGGAGTCTCTCTATGGCTACACCTTC
CASSIGGQESLYGYTF
>TRBJ2-3|-|TRBD2|TRBV28
TGTGCCAGCAGTTCCAGCGGGAGAATCTCAGATACGCAGTATTTT
CASSSSGRISDTQYF
>TRBJ1-1|-|-|TRBV3-1/TRBV3-2
TGTGCCAGCAGCCAAGGGAGTTGGGCTGAAGCTTTCTTT
CASSQGSWAEAFF
>TRBJ2-1|-|TRBD1|TRBV6-5
TGTGCCAGCAGACCCGGGACAGGGTACAATGAGCAGTTCTTC
CASRPGTGYNEQFF
>TRBJ1-3|-|TRBD1|TRBV7-2
TGTGCCAGCAGCACAGGACAGGGGGTATCCGGAAACACCATATATTTT
CASSTGQGVSGNTIYF
>TRBJ2-2|few|-|TRBV12-3/TRBV12-4
TGTGCCAGCAGTAGACAGAGCACCGGGGAGCTGTTTTTT
CASSRQSTGELFF
>TRBJ2-5|-|-|TRBV18
TGTGCCAGCTCACCACGACAGCATGAGACCCAGTACTTC
CASSPRQHETQYF